Shown below are 8 T cell receptor beta chains from a single sample sequenced in a study of beta chain features in type 1 diabetes. The entirety of the isolated RNA underwent reverse transcription, so expressed TCRB transcripts were sequenced. Measured with immunoSEQ multiplex PCR; TCRdb has only the in-frame clones, and not every one. This sample has hundreds of thousands of clones, with 15% found just once. Input material: naive CD4+ T cells from blood. The receptors originated from a man younger than 35 in good health.

The chain joins TRBV2 to TRBJ2-3; 13 bases fit TRBD2. Germline V gene data show CDR1 as SNHLY and CDR2 as FYNNEI. This CDR3 comprises 15 residues. V shed 7 bases, J shed 3 bases, and the junction held 4 bases outside the gene matches. The CDR3 protein is CASTRLAGGTDTQYF. The CDR3, as DNA: TGTGCCAGCACCAGACTAGCGGGAGGTACAGATACGCAGTATTTT.

This clone was detected a few times. The gene calls are TRBV5-1 and TRBJ1-1; no reliable D call. Per germline, CDR1 SGHRS and CDR2 YFSETQ. The CDR3 spans 13 residues. Trimming shortened V by 4 bases and J by 5 bases, and 12 bases separated the two germline ends. The CDR3 nucleotides read TGCGCCAGCAGCACCACCTTGGGGACTGAAGCTTTCTTT. Its protein is CASSTTLGTEAFF.

This clone has more than one count but fewer than ten. The chain links TRBV28 to TRBJ2-1; D gene ambiguous. The CDR3 runs to 15 residues. Trimming took 2 bases from V and 4 from J, leaving 12 bases between them. CDR1 and CDR2 (germline): MDHEN, SYDVKM. The CDR3 is CASSLGGKTYNEQFF. CDR3 nucleotide sequence: TGTGCCAGCAGTTTAGGCGGAAAGACTTACAATGAGCAGTTCTTC.

This clone was detected only a few times. The same CDR3 can be traced to other DNA sequences in this sample. The genes are TRBV5-1 and TRBJ2-2; no firm D call. Trimming stripped 1 base from V and 4 bases from J, with 5 bases between. The length of the CDR3 is 13 residues. Germline V gene data show CDR1 as SGHRS and CDR2 as YFSETQ. CDR3 sequence: CASSLTATGELFF. DNA of the CDR3: TGCGCCAGCAGCTTGACCGCCACCGGGGAGCTGTTTTTT.

The CDR3 region is CASSMTAIGYTF. DNA of the CDR3: TGTGCCAGCAGTATGACAGCCATTGGCTACACCTTC. V is TRBV2 and J is TRBJ1-2, with D possibly matching TRBD1 (5 bases). CDR3 length: 12 residues. V shed 5 bases and J shed 7 bases, with 11 bases lying between them. Germline-derived CDR1 and CDR2 are SNHLY and FYNNEI.

This clone has a handful of counts. Other DNA sequences of this sample code for an identical CDR3. The V and J genes are TRBV5-1 and TRBJ2-1; 8 bases line up with TRBD1. After removal of 2 bases from V and 4 bases from J, the junction contained 2 bases not matched to a gene. Germline assignment: CDR1 SGHRS and CDR2 YFSETQ. This CDR3 contains 14 residues. The DNA for the CDR3 is TGCGCCAGCAGCTTCGGACAGGGATACAATGAGCAGTTCTTC. It yields the protein CASSFGQGYNEQFF.

This clone has just a few counts. The CDR3 DNA reads TGTGCCAGCACCCGATACAATGAGCAGTTCTTC. It encodes CASTRYNEQFF. The chain employs TRBV25-1 and TRBJ2-1; D unresolved. The ends were cut back, 7 bases at V and 4 bases at J, with 5 bases in the middle. CDR1 MGHDK and CDR2 SYGVNS come from the germline V gene. The CDR3 consists of 11 residues. Combining the CDR3 with reference TRBV25-1 and TRBJ2-1 gives the whole variable domain EADIYQTPRYLVIGTGKKITLECSQTMGHDKMYWYQQDPGMELHLIHYSYGVNSTEKGDLSSESTVSRIRTEHFPLTLESARPSHTSQYLCASTRYNEQFFGPGTRLTVL.

This clone was counted a few times. The rearrangement links TRBV28 to TRBJ1-4; TRBD1 might be the D (6 bases). Germline lookup yields CDR1 MDHEN and CDR2 SYDVKM. The V end was cut by 1 base, the J end by 7 bases, with 10 bases between. There are 14 residues in the CDR3. CDR3 in amino acids: CASSLSGVIEKLFF. The CDR3 nucleotides are TGTGCCAGCAGTTTATCAGGGGTGATTGAAAAACTGTTTTTT.